The rows below give T cell receptor beta chains drawn from one sample of a study of OX40 agonist ivuxolimab in advanced cancers. Measured with immunoSEQ multiplex PCR; TCRdb has only the in-frame clones, and not every one. The sample has some 45,000 clones; around 79% are singletons. Sequencing used CD4+ or CD8+ T cells sorted from blood, obtained in a trial of the OX40 agonist ivuxolimab. These TCRs come from an adult with an advanced solid tumor such as melanoma, head and neck, liver or kidney cancer. Both conserved end residues are part of each CDR3. D genes are given only for firm matches.

d_call	j_call	v_call	cdr3_aa
.	TRBJ2-7	TRBV29-1	CSVQTTEQYF
.	TRBJ1-3	TRBV5-5	CASSLDEVGNTIYF
.	TRBJ1-2	TRBV7-2	CASSYPGEGRYGYTF
.	TRBJ2-1	TRBV9	CASSVTAYNEQFF
TRBD2	TRBJ2-2	TRBV4-3	CASSQQGLTNTGELFF
.	TRBJ1-1	TRBV6-4	CASSPSQGNTEAFF
TRBD1	TRBJ1-2	TRBV5-1	CASSPRDRNYGYTF
.	TRBJ1-5	TRBV7-2	CASSPRGNQPQHF
.	TRBJ1-2	TRBV30	CAWSRRGCGYTF
.	TRBJ2-5	TRBV5-1	CASSLSGGATETQYF
.	TRBJ2-5	TRBV25-1	CASSERETSEETQYF
TRBD1	TRBJ1-3	TRBV9	CASSFRTGGVNTIYF
TRBD1	TRBJ2-3	TRBV11-2	CASSSRPGTGDTQYF
.	TRBJ2-1	TRBV2	CASRGRSNNEQFF
.	TRBJ2-5	TRBV7-9	CASSLQLGGTETQYF
TRBD2	TRBJ2-1	TRBV7-2	CASSSYIIAGGNEQFF
TRBD2	TRBJ2-6	TRBV19	CASSIGGLAGVFGANVLTF
.	TRBJ1-3	TRBV6-6	CASSSRVSGNTIYF
.	TRBJ1-3	TRBV6-5	CASRDNPGNTIYF
TRBD2	TRBJ2-5	TRBV19	CASSSRGGLAGLQETQYF
TRBD1	TRBJ1-2	TRBV7-9	CASSQDPQGDGGYTF
.	TRBJ1-4	TRBV5-5	CASSLVGWNEKLFF
.	TRBJ2-5	TRBV7-7	CASSLVNGAETQYF
TRBD1	TRBJ2-5	TRBV11-2	CASSLGGQGLETQYF
.	TRBJ1-2	TRBV5-1	CASSLDADYGYTF
TRBD1	TRBJ2-3	TRBV7-9	CASSLTGGTDTQYF
.	TRBJ2-3	TRBV25-1	CASSEPVGTSQYF
.	TRBJ2-1	TRBV30	CAWSGVAVSSYNEQFF
TRBD2	TRBJ2-7	TRBV2	CATQRDTTGYEQYF
.	TRBJ2-7	TRBV7-2	CASSLASRTYEQYF
.	TRBJ2-1	TRBV11-1	CASSLARRLYNEQFF
TRBD2	TRBJ2-5	TRBV18	CASSPASGSAETQYF
TRBD1	TRBJ2-7	TRBV19	CASRIKGQGAYEQYF
.	TRBJ1-2	TRBV6-6	CASSRGRDRGYTF
.	TRBJ2-7	TRBV5-1	CASSRQSRGENEQYF
TRBD1	TRBJ1-1	TRBV7-2	CAGSLGGQGEAFF
.	TRBJ2-7	TRBV27	CASTSSGYEQYF
.	TRBJ1-1	TRBV7-1	CASSLPGIEAFF
.	TRBJ2-1	TRBV5-4	CASSMRSKSSYNEQFF
TRBD2	TRBJ2-3	TRBV30	CAWSADTPSGRGTDTQYF
.	TRBJ2-7	TRBV12-2	CASPWREETYEQYF